One T cell receptor beta chain is described in this entry. The length of the CDR3 is 13 residues. V was cut by 6 bases and J by 4 bases, with 13 bases left in between. Germline-derived CDR1 and CDR2 are MGHDK and SYGVNS. The data originate from a study of cytomegalovirus exposure and HLA in healthy donors. The PCR had 60 Vbeta and 13 Jbeta primers. Sequenced by immunoSEQ multiplex PCR; TCRdb stores in-frame clones only, minus some. Among 150,000 to 250,000 clones listed, 80% to 85% were seen once. The sequenced sample was PBMCs. The chain is built from TRBV25-1 and TRBJ2-7; unclear D gene. This TCR derives from a woman aged 45-60 years in good health and CMV-seropositive. The CDR3 DNA sequence: TGTGCCAGCAGAAGGTCGACCGGGTACGAGCAGTACTTC. Translated, it gives CASRRSTGYEQYF.